A selection of T cell receptor beta chains follows, all from one sample in a study of regulatory T cells in long-lasting Graves disease. TCRdb independently ran MiXCR on the multiplex PCR reads; one entry per CDR3 protein. The profile shows some 370,000 distinct CDR3 sequences, less than 25% of them singletons. This material consisted of peripheral blood mononuclear cells (PBMCs), taken when the disease was refractory, from a patient treated with antithyroid drugs. These receptors were taken from a female donor with Graves disease. CDR3s include the opening cysteine and the closing phenylalanine or tryptophan. The order of the fields is D gene, V gene, J gene, clone size, CDR3 protein, CDR3 DNA. D genes are given only for firm matches. Size is stated for part of the rows, as once, few or many counts, or as a class when the clone is expanded.

D: -
V: TRBV7-2
J: TRBJ2-3
size: -
CDR3: CASSIGEKTDTQYF
DNA: TGTGCCAGCAGCATAGGGGAGAAGACAGATACGCAGTATTTT

D: -
V: TRBV6-5
J: TRBJ1-6
size: many
CDR3: CASSYSDNSPLHF
DNA: TGTGCCAGCAGTTACTCGGATAATTCACCCCTCCACTTT

D: TRBD1
V: TRBV20-1
J: TRBJ1-1
size: few
CDR3: CSARVTGVTEAFF
DNA: TGCAGTGCTAGAGTAACAGGGGTCACTGAAGCTTTCTTT

D: -
V: TRBV28
J: TRBJ2-7
size: many
CDR3: CASSLLGRSYEQYF
DNA: TGCGCCAGCAGCTTGCTCGGCCGTTCCTACGAGCAGTACTTC

D: -
V: TRBV20-1
J: TRBJ1-1
size: -
CDR3: CSARDLGATEAFF
DNA: TGCAGTGCTAGAGATTTGGGGGCGACTGAAGCTTTCTTT

D: TRBD1
V: TRBV6-8
J: TRBJ2-7
size: few
CDR3: CASGPTPGTGGHEQYF
DNA: TGTGCCAGCGGACCCACCCCCGGGACAGGGGGTCACGAGCAGTACTTC

D: -
V: TRBV20-1
J: TRBJ2-7
size: -
CDR3: CSAVASHSYEQYF
DNA: TGCAGTGCCGTAGCGAGCCACTCCTACGAGCAGTACTTC

D: TRBD2
V: TRBV19
J: TRBJ2-1
size: -
CDR3: CASSIGGRASYNEQFF
DNA: TGTGCCAGTAGTATAGGGGGGAGGGCCTCCTACAATGAGCAGTTCTTC

D: -
V: TRBV20-1
J: TRBJ1-5
size: many
CDR3: CSARDRTPSQPQHF
DNA: TGCAGTGCTAGAGATCGAACACCAAGTCAGCCCCAGCATTTT

D: TRBD1
V: TRBV4-1
J: TRBJ1-2
size: -
CDR3: CASSQATGERNYGYTF
DNA: TGCGCCAGCAGCCAAGCAACAGGGGAACGTAACTATGGCTACACCTTC

D: -
V: TRBV7-2
J: TRBJ2-5
size: -
CDR3: CASSTGSVETQYF
DNA: TGTGCCAGCAGCACTGGATCTGTGGAGACCCAGTACTTC

D: TRBD2
V: TRBV5-1
J: TRBJ2-7
size: few
CDR3: CASSLAKASGEPYEQYF
DNA: TGCGCCAGCAGCTTGGCCAAGGCTAGCGGGGAACCCTACGAGCAGTACTTC

D: -
V: TRBV12-3/TRBV12-4
J: TRBJ1-3
size: many
CDR3: CASSHQEVPGNTIYF
DNA: TGTGCCAGCAGTCACCAAGAGGTTCCTGGAAACACCATATATTTT

D: -
V: TRBV6-1
J: TRBJ2-2
size: -
CDR3: CASSKPGSSAGELFF
DNA: TGTGCCAGCAGTAAGCCCGGGAGTTCAGCCGGGGAGCTGTTTTTT

D: -
V: TRBV6-1
J: TRBJ1-2
size: many
CDR3: CATTKSGTSYGYTF
DNA: TGTGCCACGACAAAATCCGGGACTTCCTATGGCTACACCTTC

D: TRBD1
V: TRBV30
J: TRBJ2-7
size: many
CDR3: CAWSQPLTGQPLF
DNA: TGTGCCTGGAGCCAACCCTTGACGGGACAGCCACTATTC

D: -
V: TRBV15
J: TRBJ1-1
size: few
CDR3: CATSRDLGWVNGTEAFF
DNA: TGTGCCACCAGCAGAGATCTAGGCTGGGTGAATGGCACTGAAGCTTTCTTT

D: TRBD2
V: TRBV2
J: TRBJ2-7
size: many
CDR3: CASRAYGTTLYEQYF
DNA: TGTGCCAGCAGGGCTTACGGGACTACCCTCTACGAGCAGTACTTC

D: -
V: TRBV12-3/TRBV12-4
J: TRBJ1-4
size: many
CDR3: CASRGFNEKLFF
DNA: TGTGCCAGCAGAGGGTTTAATGAAAAACTGTTTTTT

D: -
V: TRBV20-1
J: TRBJ2-4
size: -
CDR3: CSLEGGATNIQYF
DNA: TGCAGCCTGGAGGGGGGGGCCACAAACATTCAGTACTTC

D: -
V: TRBV20-1
J: TRBJ2-5
size: few
CDR3: CSARGTGRETQYF
DNA: TGCAGTGCTAGAGGTACAGGGAGGGAGACCCAGTACTTC

D: TRBD2
V: TRBV13
J: TRBJ2-7
size: many
CDR3: CASSTEREKNYEQYF
DNA: TGTGCCAGCAGCACGGAGCGGGAGAAAAACTACGAGCAGTACTTC

D: TRBD1
V: TRBV7-2
J: TRBJ2-7
size: -
CDR3: CASSQPQGKQYF
DNA: TGTGCCAGCAGCCAACCACAGGGGAAGCAGTACTTC

D: -
V: TRBV11-2
J: TRBJ2-2
size: few
CDR3: CASSPGAGPTGELFF
DNA: TGTGCCAGCAGCCCTGGGGCGGGACCAACCGGGGAGCTGTTTTTT

D: TRBD1
V: TRBV7-9
J: TRBJ1-2
size: few
CDR3: CASSFGQGQNYGYTF
DNA: TGTGCCAGCAGCTTCGGACAGGGGCAGAACTATGGCTACACCTTC

D: -
V: TRBV20-1
J: TRBJ1-5
size: -
CDR3: CSARGPGGNQPQHF
DNA: TGCAGTGCTAGAGGACCGGGTGGCAATCAGCCCCAGCATTTT

D: -
V: TRBV7-8
J: TRBJ2-5
size: many
CDR3: CASSLTSGGRETQYF
DNA: TGTGCCAGCAGCTTAACTAGTGGGGGCAGAGAGACCCAGTACTTC

D: -
V: TRBV7-9
J: TRBJ1-3
size: few
CDR3: CASSSQVPYSGNTIYF
DNA: TGTGCCAGCAGCTCCCAGGTCCCCTACTCTGGAAACACCATATATTTT

D: -
V: TRBV11-2
J: TRBJ2-2
size: few
CDR3: CASSLNGIGELFF
DNA: TGTGCCAGCAGCTTAAATGGGATCGGGGAGCTGTTTTTT

D: TRBD2
V: TRBV11-2
J: TRBJ2-7
size: many
CDR3: CASSPINRVAGDGYEQYF
DNA: TGTGCCAGCAGCCCCATCAATAGGGTAGCGGGAGATGGCTACGAGCAGTACTTC

D: TRBD1
V: TRBV12-3/TRBV12-4
J: TRBJ2-5
size: -
CDR3: CASRAGTAQETQYF
DNA: TGTGCCAGCAGGGCCGGGACAGCACAAGAGACCCAGTACTTC

D: -
V: TRBV4-3
J: TRBJ1-4
size: -
CDR3: CASSQEGRGIEKLFF
DNA: TGCGCCAGCAGCCAAGAGGGCCGGGGCATTGAAAAACTGTTTTTT

D: -
V: TRBV11-2
J: TRBJ2-7
size: many
CDR3: CASSFVRWEEQYF
DNA: TGTGCCAGCAGCTTCGTGCGGTGGGAGGAGCAGTACTTC

D: -
V: TRBV7-2
J: TRBJ2-1
size: few
CDR3: CASRFSGNEQFF
DNA: TGTGCCAGCAGATTTAGCGGCAATGAGCAGTTCTTC

D: -
V: TRBV7-8
J: TRBJ2-5
size: many
CDR3: CASSLDGRLETQYF
DNA: TGTGCCAGCAGCTTAGATGGTAGATTGGAGACCCAGTACTTC

D: -
V: TRBV13
J: TRBJ2-7
size: -
CDR3: CASSLTNSYGQYF
DNA: TGTGCCAGCAGCTTAACGAACTCCTACGGGCAGTACTTC

D: -
V: TRBV6-2/TRBV6-3
J: TRBJ2-7
size: many
CDR3: CASGSGVEQYF
DNA: TGTGCCAGCGGTTCGGGGGTGGAGCAGTACTTC

D: -
V: TRBV20-1
J: TRBJ2-1
size: -
CDR3: CSARGITYNEQFF
DNA: TGCAGTGCTAGAGGTATAACCTACAATGAGCAGTTCTTC

D: -
V: TRBV20-1
J: TRBJ1-2
size: many
CDR3: CSAALSGVGGYTF
DNA: TGCAGTGCTGCCTTGTCGGGGGTCGGCGGCTACACCTTC

D: TRBD1
V: TRBV4-1
J: TRBJ1-1
size: few
CDR3: CASSQRDRGRIRDTEAFF
DNA: TGCGCCAGCAGCCAACGGGACAGGGGGCGCATCAGGGACACTGAAGCTTTCTTT

D: -
V: TRBV18
J: TRBJ1-1
size: many
CDR3: CASSPQGMNTEAFF
DNA: TGTGCCAGCAGCCCGCAGGGGATGAACACTGAAGCTTTCTTT

D: TRBD1
V: TRBV2
J: TRBJ1-1
size: many
CDR3: CASSEDGQGVTEAFF
DNA: TGTGCCAGCAGTGAAGATGGACAGGGGGTAACTGAAGCTTTCTTT

D: -
V: TRBV3-1
J: TRBJ1-5
size: few
CDR3: CASSQLESQPQHF
DNA: TGTGCCAGCAGCCAATTAGAATCTCAGCCCCAGCATTTT

D: TRBD1
V: TRBV25-1
J: TRBJ2-5
size: few
CDR3: CARGQGTKETQYF
DNA: TGTGCCAGAGGACAGGGGACAAAAGAGACCCAGTACTTC

D: -
V: TRBV28
J: TRBJ1-2
size: many
CDR3: CASSLIAWLDLNGDGYTF
DNA: TGTGCCAGCAGTTTAATAGCTTGGTTAGACCTCAACGGCGATGGCTACACCTTC

D: -
V: TRBV29-1
J: TRBJ2-5
size: -
CDR3: CSVALLGGETQYF
DNA: TGCAGCGTCGCACTTTTAGGAGGAGAGACCCAGTACTTC

D: -
V: TRBV5-1
J: TRBJ1-1
size: many
CDR3: CASSLWGSNTEAFF
DNA: TGCGCCAGCAGCTTGTGGGGCTCGAACACTGAAGCTTTCTTT

D: -
V: TRBV3-1
J: TRBJ1-2
size: -
CDR3: CASSNVGDYGYTF
DNA: TGTGCCAGCAGTAATGTAGGCGACTATGGCTACACCTTC

D: -
V: TRBV6-1
J: TRBJ1-1
size: -
CDR3: CASSSLEVGGKTEAFF
DNA: TGTGCCAGCAGCTCCCTTGAGGTGGGGGGCAAAACTGAAGCTTTCTTT

D: -
V: TRBV7-3
J: TRBJ2-7
size: many
CDR3: CASSLNPSSSEQYF
DNA: TGTGCCAGCAGCTTAAACCCCTCATCCTCCGAGCAGTACTTC

D: -
V: TRBV30
J: TRBJ1-2
size: many
CDR3: CAWSSTGLYGYTF
DNA: TGTGCCTGGAGTTCGACAGGTCTTTATGGCTACACCTTC

D: -
V: TRBV11-2
J: TRBJ2-5
size: many
CDR3: CASSFLPTGQETQYF
DNA: TGTGCCAGCAGCTTCTTACCGACAGGCCAAGAGACCCAGTACTTC

D: -
V: TRBV7-2
J: TRBJ2-5
size: -
CDR3: CASSLGRVGQETQYF
DNA: TGTGCCAGCAGCTTGGGCAGGGTGGGACAAGAGACCCAGTACTTC

D: -
V: TRBV6-2/TRBV6-3
J: TRBJ1-1
size: many
CDR3: CASSDFSNAEAFF
DNA: TGTGCCAGCTCGGACTTTTCGAACGCTGAAGCTTTCTTT

D: -
V: TRBV12-3/TRBV12-4
J: TRBJ2-6
size: -
CDR3: CASSLSGGVGANVLTF
DNA: TGTGCCAGCAGTTTATCGGGCGGCGTGGGGGCCAACGTCCTGACTTTC